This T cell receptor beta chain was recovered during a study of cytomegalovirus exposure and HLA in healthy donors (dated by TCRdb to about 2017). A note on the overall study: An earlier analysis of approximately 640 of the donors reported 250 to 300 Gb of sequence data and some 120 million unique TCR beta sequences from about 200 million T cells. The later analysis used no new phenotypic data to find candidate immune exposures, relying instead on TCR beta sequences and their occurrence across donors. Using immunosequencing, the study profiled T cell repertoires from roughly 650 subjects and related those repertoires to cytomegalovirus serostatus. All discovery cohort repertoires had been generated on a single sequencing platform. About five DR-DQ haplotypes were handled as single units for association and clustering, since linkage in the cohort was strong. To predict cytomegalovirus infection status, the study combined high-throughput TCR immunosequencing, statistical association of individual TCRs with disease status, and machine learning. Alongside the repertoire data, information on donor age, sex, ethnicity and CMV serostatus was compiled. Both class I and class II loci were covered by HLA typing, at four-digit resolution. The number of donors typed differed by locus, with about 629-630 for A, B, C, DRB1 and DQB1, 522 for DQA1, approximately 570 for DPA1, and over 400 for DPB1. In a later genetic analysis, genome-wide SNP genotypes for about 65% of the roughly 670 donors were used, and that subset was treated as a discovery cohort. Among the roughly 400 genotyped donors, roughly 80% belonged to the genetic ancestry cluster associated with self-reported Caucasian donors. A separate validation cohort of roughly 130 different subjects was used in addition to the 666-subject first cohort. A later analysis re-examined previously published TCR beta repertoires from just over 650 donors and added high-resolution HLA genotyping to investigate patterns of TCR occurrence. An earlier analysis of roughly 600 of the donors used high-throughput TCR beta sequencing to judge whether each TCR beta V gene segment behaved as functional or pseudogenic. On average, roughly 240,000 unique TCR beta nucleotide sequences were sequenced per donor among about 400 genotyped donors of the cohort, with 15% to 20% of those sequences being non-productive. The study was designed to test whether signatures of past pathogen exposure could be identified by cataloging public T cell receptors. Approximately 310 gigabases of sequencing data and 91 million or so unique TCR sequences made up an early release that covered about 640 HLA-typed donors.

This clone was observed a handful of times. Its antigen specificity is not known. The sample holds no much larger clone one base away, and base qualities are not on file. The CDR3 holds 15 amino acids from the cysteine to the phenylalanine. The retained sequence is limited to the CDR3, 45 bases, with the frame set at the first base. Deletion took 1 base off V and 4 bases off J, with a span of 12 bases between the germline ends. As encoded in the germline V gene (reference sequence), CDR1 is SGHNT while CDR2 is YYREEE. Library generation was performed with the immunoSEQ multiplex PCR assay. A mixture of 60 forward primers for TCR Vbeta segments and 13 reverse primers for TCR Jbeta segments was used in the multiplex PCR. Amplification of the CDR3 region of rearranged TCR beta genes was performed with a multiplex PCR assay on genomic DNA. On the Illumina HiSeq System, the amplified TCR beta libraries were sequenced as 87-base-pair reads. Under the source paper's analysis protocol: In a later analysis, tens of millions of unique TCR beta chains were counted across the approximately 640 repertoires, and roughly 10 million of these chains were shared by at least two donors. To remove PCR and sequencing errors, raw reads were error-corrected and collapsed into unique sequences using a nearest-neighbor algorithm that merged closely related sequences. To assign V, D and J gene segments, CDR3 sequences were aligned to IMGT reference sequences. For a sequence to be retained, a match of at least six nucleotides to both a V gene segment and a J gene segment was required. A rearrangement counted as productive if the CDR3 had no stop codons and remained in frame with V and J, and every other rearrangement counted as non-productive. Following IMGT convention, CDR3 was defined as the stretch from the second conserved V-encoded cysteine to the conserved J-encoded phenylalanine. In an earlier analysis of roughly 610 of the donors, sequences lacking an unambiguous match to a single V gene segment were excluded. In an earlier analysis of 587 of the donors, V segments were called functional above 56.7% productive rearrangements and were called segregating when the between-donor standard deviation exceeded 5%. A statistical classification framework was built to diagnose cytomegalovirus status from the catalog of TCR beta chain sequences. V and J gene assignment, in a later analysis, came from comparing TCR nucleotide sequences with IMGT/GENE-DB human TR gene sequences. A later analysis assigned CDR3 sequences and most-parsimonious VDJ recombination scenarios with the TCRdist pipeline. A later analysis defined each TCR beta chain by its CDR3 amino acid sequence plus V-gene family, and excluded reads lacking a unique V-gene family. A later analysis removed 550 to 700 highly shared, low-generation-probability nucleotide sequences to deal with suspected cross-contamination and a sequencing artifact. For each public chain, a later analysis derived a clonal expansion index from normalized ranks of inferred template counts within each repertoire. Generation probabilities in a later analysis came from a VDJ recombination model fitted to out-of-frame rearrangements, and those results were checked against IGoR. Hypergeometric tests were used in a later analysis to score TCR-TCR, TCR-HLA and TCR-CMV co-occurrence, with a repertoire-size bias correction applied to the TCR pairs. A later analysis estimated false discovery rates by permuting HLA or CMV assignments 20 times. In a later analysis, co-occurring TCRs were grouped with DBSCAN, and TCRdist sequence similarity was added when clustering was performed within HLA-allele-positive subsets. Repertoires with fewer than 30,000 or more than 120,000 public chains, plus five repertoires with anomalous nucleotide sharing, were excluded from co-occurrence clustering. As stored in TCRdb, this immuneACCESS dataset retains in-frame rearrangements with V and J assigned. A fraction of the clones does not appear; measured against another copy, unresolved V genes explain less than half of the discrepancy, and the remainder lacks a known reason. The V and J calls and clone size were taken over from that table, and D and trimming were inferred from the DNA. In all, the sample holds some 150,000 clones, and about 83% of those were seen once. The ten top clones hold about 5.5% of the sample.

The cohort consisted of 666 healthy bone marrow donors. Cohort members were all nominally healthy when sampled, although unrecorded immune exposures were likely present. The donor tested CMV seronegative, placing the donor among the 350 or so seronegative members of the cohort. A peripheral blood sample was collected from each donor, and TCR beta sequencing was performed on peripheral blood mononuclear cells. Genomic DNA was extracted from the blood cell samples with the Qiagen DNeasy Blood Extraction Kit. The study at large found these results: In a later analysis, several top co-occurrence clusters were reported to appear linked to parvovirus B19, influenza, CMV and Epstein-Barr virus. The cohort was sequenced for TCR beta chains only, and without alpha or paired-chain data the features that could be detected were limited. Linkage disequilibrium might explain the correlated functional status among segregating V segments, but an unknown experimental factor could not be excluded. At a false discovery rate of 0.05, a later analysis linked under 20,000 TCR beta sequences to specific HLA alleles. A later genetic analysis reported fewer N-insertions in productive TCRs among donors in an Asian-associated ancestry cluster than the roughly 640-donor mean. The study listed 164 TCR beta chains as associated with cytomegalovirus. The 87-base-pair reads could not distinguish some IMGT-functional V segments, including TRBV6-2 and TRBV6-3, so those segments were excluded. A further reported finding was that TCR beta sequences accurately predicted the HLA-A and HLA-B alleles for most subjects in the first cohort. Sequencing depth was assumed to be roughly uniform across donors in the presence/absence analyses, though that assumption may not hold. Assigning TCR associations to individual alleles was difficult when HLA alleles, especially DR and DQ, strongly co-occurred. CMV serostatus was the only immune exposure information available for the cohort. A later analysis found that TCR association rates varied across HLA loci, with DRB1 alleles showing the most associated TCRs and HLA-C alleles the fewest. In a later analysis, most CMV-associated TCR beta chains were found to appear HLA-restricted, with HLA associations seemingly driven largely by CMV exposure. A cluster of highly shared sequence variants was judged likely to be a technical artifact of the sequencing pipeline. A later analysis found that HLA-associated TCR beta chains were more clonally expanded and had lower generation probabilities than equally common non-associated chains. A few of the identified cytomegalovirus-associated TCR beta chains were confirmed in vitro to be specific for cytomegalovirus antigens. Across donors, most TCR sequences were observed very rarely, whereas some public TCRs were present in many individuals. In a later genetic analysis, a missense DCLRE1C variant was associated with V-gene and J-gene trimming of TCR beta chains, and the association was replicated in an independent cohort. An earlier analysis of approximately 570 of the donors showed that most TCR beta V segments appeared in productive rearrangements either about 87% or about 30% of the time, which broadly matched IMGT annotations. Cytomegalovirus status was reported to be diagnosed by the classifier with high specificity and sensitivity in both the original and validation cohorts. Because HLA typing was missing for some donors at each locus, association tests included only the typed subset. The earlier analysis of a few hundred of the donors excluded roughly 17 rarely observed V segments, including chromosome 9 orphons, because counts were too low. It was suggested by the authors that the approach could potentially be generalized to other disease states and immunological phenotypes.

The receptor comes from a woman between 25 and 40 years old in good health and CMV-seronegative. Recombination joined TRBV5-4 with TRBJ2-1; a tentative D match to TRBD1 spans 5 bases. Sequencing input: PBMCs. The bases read TGTGCCAGCAGCTTGAGGTTAGGGGATTACAATGAGCAGTTCTTC. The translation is CASSLRLGDYNEQFF.